The entry below gives a single T cell receptor (beta chain) sequence along with its context. PCR primers comprised 60 Vbeta and 13 Jbeta primers. Libraries were prepared by immunoSEQ multiplex PCR; TCRdb keeps only in-frame clonotypes and omits some of them. The table has 75,000 to 100,000 clones, approximately 72% seen once. The CDR3 spans 14 residues. Per the germline V gene, CDR1 is SGHAT and CDR2 is FQNNGV. The ends lost 4 bases at V and 7 bases at J; junction bases unmatched: 1. This entry comes from a study of cytomegalovirus exposure and HLA in healthy donors. Sequencing used PBMCs. This clonotype was obtained from a female donor in good health and CMV-seropositive. The chain has TRBV11-2 and TRBJ1-6; TRBD1 matches at 10 bases. CDR3: CASSSTGGNSPLHF. In nucleotides, the CDR3 is TGTGCCAGCAGCTCGACAGGGGGCAATTCACCCCTCCACTTT.